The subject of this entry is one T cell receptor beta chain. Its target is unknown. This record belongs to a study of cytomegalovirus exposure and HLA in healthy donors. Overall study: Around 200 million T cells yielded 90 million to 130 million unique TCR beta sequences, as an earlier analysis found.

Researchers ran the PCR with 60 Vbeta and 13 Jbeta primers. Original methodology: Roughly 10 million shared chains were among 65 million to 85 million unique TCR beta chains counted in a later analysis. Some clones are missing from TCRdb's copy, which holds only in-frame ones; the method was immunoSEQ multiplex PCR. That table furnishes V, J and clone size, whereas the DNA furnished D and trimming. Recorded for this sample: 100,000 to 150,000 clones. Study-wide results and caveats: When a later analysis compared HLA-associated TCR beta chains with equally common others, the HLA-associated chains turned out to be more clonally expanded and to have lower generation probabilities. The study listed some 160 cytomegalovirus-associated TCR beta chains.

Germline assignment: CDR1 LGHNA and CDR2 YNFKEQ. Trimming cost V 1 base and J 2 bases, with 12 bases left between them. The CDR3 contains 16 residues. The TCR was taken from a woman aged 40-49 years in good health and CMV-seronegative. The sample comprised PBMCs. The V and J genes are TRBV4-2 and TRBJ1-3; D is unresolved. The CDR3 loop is CASSQVFRGAGNTIYF. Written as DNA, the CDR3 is TGTGCCAGCAGCCAAGTTTTCCGGGGAGCTGGAAACACCATATATTTT.